The clone carrying this T cell receptor (beta chain) occurred once. Being one base from a much bigger clone, this may be a read error. The data belong to a study of glioma-infiltrating T cells. CDR3 length equals 18 residues. Germline CDR1 reads MNHNS; CDR2 reads SASEGT. TCR alpha and beta CDR3 regions were amplified from RNA using iRepertoire nested multiplex PCR. One-step reverse transcription and amplification started from approximately 100-400 ng of tissue mRNA or PBMC total RNA. Each CDR3 protein gets one entry after TCRdb re-called the multiplex PCR reads with MiXCR. The sample includes about 20,000 distinct CDR3 sequences, 20% to 25% of them seen just once.

This chain joins TRBV6-1 and TRBJ2-5; 10 bases agree with TRBD2. Sequencing was done on a sample of glioma tissue, nonneoplastic brain tissue, or PBMCs (not recorded which). This clonotype was sampled from a human donor with low-grade glioma or glioblastoma, undergoing nonglioma brain surgery, or in good health (not recorded which). CDR3: CASSEGVLVSGGAETKYF. CDR3 DNA sequence: TGTGCCAGCAGTGAAGGGGTTTTGGTCAGCGGGGGGGCGGAGACCAAGTACTTC.